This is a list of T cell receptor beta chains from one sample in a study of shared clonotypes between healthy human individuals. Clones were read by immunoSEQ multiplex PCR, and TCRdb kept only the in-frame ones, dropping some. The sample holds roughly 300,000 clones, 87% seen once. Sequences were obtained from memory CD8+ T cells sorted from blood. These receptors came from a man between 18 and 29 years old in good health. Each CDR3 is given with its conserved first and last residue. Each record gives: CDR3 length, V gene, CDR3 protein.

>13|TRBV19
CASSIKQDYEQYF
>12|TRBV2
CASREDYNEQFF
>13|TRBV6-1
CASGRDSHYEQYF
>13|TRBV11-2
CASSLDLGPEQYF
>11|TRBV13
CASSLADTQYF
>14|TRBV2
CASSGAPSSYEQYF
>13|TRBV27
CASSTLMNTEAFF
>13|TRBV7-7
CASGTENTGELFF
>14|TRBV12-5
CASGGGFSNQPQHF
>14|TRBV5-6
CASSVGQGPYEQYF